This TCR beta chain appears in the sequencing data of a study of T cell responses to AZD1222 COVID-19 vaccine. Points from the study as a whole: The donor cohort was predominantly white British with a female majority, and clonal diversity may have been underestimated. Seropositive AZD1222 recipients at baseline numbered only five or six. The CD4 TCRs associated with vaccination extended across spike and predominated at 160-218 and 743-854. Spike-specific TCR breadth and depth went up after people got two AZD1222 doses.

CDR1 and CDR2 (germline): SEHNR, FQNEAQ (reference sequence). This CDR3 is built from 15 residues. Trimming removed 5 bases from V and 4 bases from J, with 14 bases in between. Clones were read by immunoSEQ multiplex PCR, and TCRdb kept only the in-frame ones, dropping some. The sample includes 120,000 or so clones, around 89% of them seen just once. Turning to this clone: The antigen is unknown.

This TCR came from an adult in good health. The chain uses TRBV7-9 and TRBJ1-4; D is undetermined. The sequencing here drew on peripheral blood, taken on day 0 of MenACWY control vaccination. CDR3 sequence: CASSASTSINEKLFF. The CDR3 DNA follows: TGTGCCAGCAGCGCAAGTACAAGTATTAATGAAAAACTGTTTTTT.